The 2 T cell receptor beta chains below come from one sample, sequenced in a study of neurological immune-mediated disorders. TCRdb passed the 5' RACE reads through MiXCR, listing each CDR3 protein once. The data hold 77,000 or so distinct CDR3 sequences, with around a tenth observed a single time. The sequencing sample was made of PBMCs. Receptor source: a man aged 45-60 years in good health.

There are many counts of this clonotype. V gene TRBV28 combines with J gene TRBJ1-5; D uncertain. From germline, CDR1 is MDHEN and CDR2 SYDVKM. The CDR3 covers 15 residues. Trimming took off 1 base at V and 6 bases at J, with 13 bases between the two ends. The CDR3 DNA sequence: TGTGCCAGCAGTTTATCGAGACATAGCGGTCAGCCCCAGCATTTT. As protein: CASSLSRHSGQPQHF.

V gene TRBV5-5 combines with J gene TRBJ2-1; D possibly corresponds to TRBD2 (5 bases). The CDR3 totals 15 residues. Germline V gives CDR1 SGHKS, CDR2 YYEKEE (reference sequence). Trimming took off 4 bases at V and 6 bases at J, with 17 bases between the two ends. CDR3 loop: CASSAVGEVRNEQFF. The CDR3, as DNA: TGTGCCAGCAGCGCGGTCGGGGAAGTCCGCAATGAGCAGTTCTTC. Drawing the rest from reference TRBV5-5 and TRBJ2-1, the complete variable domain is DAGVTQSPTHLIKTRGQQVTLRCSPISGHKSVSWYQQVLGQGPQFIFQYYEKEERGRGNFPDRFSARQFPNYSSELNVNALLLGDSALYLCASSAVGEVRNEQFFGPGTRLTVL.